The clone carrying this TCR beta chain was found once. Produced via immunoSEQ multiplex PCR; TCRdb's table is partial and in-frame only. Among just over 250,000 clones listed, approximately 79% were seen once. There are 14 residues in the CDR3. Between the trimmed V and J ends, which lost 4 bases and 3 bases, there was a span of 13 bases. Germline V gene data show CDR1 as SNHLY and CDR2 as FYNNEI. The data are from a study of blood T cell repertoires in COVID-19. Sequenced input: PBMCs or T cells enriched from blood (not recorded which). This chain joins TRBV2 and TRBJ2-7; perhaps TRBD1 as D (5 bases). The TCR sequence derives from a man aged 30-40 years with acute COVID-19. CDR3 sequence: CASSVSQGNYEQYV. The CDR3, as DNA: TGTGCCAGCAGTGTATCGCAGGGAAACTACGAGCAGTACGTC.